A selection of T cell receptor beta chains follows, all from one sample in a study of T cells in Graves' hyperthyroidism and ophthalmopathy. TCRdb processed the multiplex PCR reads anew with MiXCR; each CDR3 protein has one entry. The table records approximately 400,000 distinct CDR3 sequences, about 15% of them present only once. Sample: blood. The source is a woman between 18 and 29 years old with Graves' hyperthyroidism. CDR3s include the opening cysteine and the closing phenylalanine or tryptophan. The order of the fields is CDR3 protein, CDR3 DNA, clone size, V gene, D gene, J gene. A D gene is named only where the DNA matches it firmly. The size field is filled for only some rows; it gives once, few, many or a size class.

CDR3aa: CASRIPAGGINEQFF; CDR3nt: TGTGCCAGCAGGATCCCAGCGGGAGGGATCAATGAGCAGTTCTTC; abundance: NA; v_gene: TRBV2; d_gene: TRBD2; j_gene: TRBJ2-1
CDR3aa: CASSPVIRHPNYGYTF; CDR3nt: TGTGCCAGCTCACCGGTGATTAGACACCCCAACTATGGCTACACCTTC; abundance: few; v_gene: TRBV18; d_gene: NA; j_gene: TRBJ1-2
CDR3aa: CASSLYRGSNEQYF; CDR3nt: TGTGCCAGCAGTTTATACCGCGGGAGCAACGAGCAGTACTTC; abundance: once; v_gene: TRBV12-3/TRBV12-4; d_gene: TRBD2; j_gene: TRBJ2-7
CDR3aa: CAISESIGGDEQYF; CDR3nt: TGTGCCATCAGTGAGTCGATCGGAGGGGACGAGCAGTACTTC; abundance: many; v_gene: TRBV10-3; d_gene: NA; j_gene: TRBJ2-7
CDR3aa: CASSLRTSGRLGNEQFF; CDR3nt: TGTGCCAGCAGTCTACGGACTAGCGGGAGGCTCGGTAATGAGCAGTTCTTC; abundance: many; v_gene: TRBV12-3/TRBV12-4; d_gene: TRBD2; j_gene: TRBJ2-1
CDR3aa: CASSRGRLREKLFF; CDR3nt: TGTGCCAGCAGCCGGGGCAGGCTAAGGGAAAAACTGTTTTTT; abundance: few; v_gene: TRBV5-5; d_gene: NA; j_gene: TRBJ1-4
CDR3aa: CSARRGGLNTEAFF; CDR3nt: TGCAGTGCTAGACGAGGGGGGCTGAACACTGAAGCTTTCTTT; abundance: many; v_gene: TRBV20-1; d_gene: NA; j_gene: TRBJ1-1
CDR3aa: CATSRGTDSGANVLTF; CDR3nt: TGTGCCACCAGCAGAGGGACAGACTCTGGGGCCAACGTCCTGACTTTC; abundance: few; v_gene: TRBV15; d_gene: NA; j_gene: TRBJ2-6
CDR3aa: CASSVGLGQGEQYF; CDR3nt: TGTGCCAGCAGCGTCGGACTAGGCCAAGGGGAGCAGTACTTC; abundance: many; v_gene: TRBV9; d_gene: TRBD2; j_gene: TRBJ2-7
CDR3aa: CASSLAWNTEAFF; CDR3nt: TGCGCCAGCAGCTTGGCATGGAACACTGAAGCTTTCTTT; abundance: NA; v_gene: TRBV5-1; d_gene: NA; j_gene: TRBJ1-1